Below are 13 T cell receptor beta chains sequenced from a single sample in a study of shared clonotypes between healthy human individuals. TCRdb's table, derived via immunoSEQ multiplex PCR, lists solely in-frame clones and lacks some. The sample lists roughly 2.6 million clones, about 92% seen once, with roughly 0.14% in the top ten. Sample: naive CD4+ T cells sorted from blood. The subset is: CD45RA+ positively selected. Source of these receptors: a man between 18 and 35 years old in good health.

The chain employs TRBV7-9 and TRBJ2-5; D assignment may be TRBD1 or TRBD2 (5 bases each). CDR3 length: 17 residues. V gave up 4 bases and J gave up 5 bases, with 23 bases separating them. The germline V gene has CDR1 SEHNR and CDR2 FQNEAQ (reference sequence). Here the CDR3 DNA reads TGTGCCAGCAGCTCCACTATTGGGGGAGCCACGGGGGAGACCCAGTACTTC. This gives the protein CASSSTIGGATGETQYF.

In the case of this clone: Additional DNA sequences in this sample encode the identical CDR3. V and J are TRBV7-2 and TRBJ2-7; 7 bases agree with TRBD1. CDR3 length equals 14 residues. Per germline, CDR1 SGHTA and CDR2 FQGNSA. V was clipped by 2 bases and J by 3 bases; unmatched bases: 4. CDR3 sequence reads: CASSLRAGGYEQYF. For the CDR3, the DNA is TGTGCCAGCAGCTTACGGGCAGGGGGCTACGAGCAGTACTTC.

The chain employs TRBV20-1 and TRBJ2-1; D is unclear. V was clipped by 4 bases and J by 6 bases, with 7 bases between them. CDR1 DFQATT and CDR2 SNEGSKA come from the germline V gene (reference sequence). The CDR3 extends over 11 amino acids. CDR3 DNA sequence: TGCAGTGCTAACCCCATCAATGAGCAGTTCTTC. It encodes CSANPINEQFF.

V and J are TRBV30 and TRBJ2-3; D not resolved. V was pared by 1 base and J by 2 bases, with 7 bases between. Germline lookup yields CDR1 GTSNPN and CDR2 SVGIG (reference sequence). The CDR3 contains 13 residues. Here the CDR3 reads CAWSGDHTDTQYF. The CDR3 DNA follows: TGTGCCTGGAGTGGGGATCACACAGATACGCAGTATTTT.

The chain joins TRBV5-6 to TRBJ2-3; D remains unclear. Germline assignment: CDR1 SGHDT and CDR2 YYEEEE. The V and J ends lost 5 bases and 4 bases respectively, with 11 bases between them. The CDR3 runs 13 residues. The CDR3: CASRYRLPDTQYF. CDR3 coding DNA: TGTGCCAGCAGGTACCGGCTCCCAGATACGCAGTATTTT.

The chain uses TRBV2 and TRBJ1-4; D not resolved. The germline V gene encodes CDR1 SNHLY and CDR2 FYNNEI. V was clipped by 4 bases and J by 1 base, with 7 bases between them. This CDR3 comprises 14 residues. The CDR3 DNA follows: TGTGCCAGCAGTGCTGCGAGAACTAATGAAAAACTGTTTTTT. This translates into CASSAARTNEKLFF.

This chain links TRBV6-5 with TRBJ1-1; 8 nucleotides line up with TRBD1. The CDR3 has 13 amino acids. V lost 6 bases and J lost 5; bases outside the gene matches: 5. Germline CDR1 is MNHEY and CDR2 is SVGAGI. The CDR3 bases are TGTGCCAGCAGACAGGGGGTAGGGACTGAAGCTTTCTTT. Translation gives CASRQGVGTEAFF.

The chain employs TRBV6-1 and TRBJ2-2, with D unclear. Germline lookup yields CDR1 MNHNS and CDR2 SASEGT. Between the trimmed V and J ends, which lost 3 bases and 4 bases, there was a span of 15 bases. The CDR3 loop spans 16 amino acids. The CDR3 DNA reads TGTGCCAGCAGTGAGCAATGGGCCTCGGGCACCGGGGAGCTGTTTTTT. It yields the protein CASSEQWASGTGELFF.

The V gene is TRBV7-2, the J gene TRBJ2-1; 13 positions agree with TRBD2. The ends lost 1 base at V and 8 bases at J; junction bases unmatched: 5. CDR1 and CDR2 (germline): SGHTA, FQGNSA. The CDR3 has 16 amino acids. CDR3 coding DNA: TGTGCCAGCAGCTTAGGACTAGCGGGAGGCTTCGATGAGCAGTTCTTC. Translating gives CASSLGLAGGFDEQFF.

The chain recombines TRBV7-2 with TRBJ1-1; D is unresolved. The CDR3 contains 16 residues. Germline V lookup: CDR1 SGHTA, CDR2 FQGNSA. V shed 6 bases and J shed 0 bases, with 17 bases lying between them. Here the CDR3 DNA reads TGTGCCAGCAGAAGGAGGAGAGCGACCATGAACACTGAAGCTTTCTTT. Amino acids: CASRRRRATMNTEAFF.

The CDR3 loop is CAWSVGGFTTNEKLFF. The CDR3 DNA sequence: TGTGCCTGGAGTGTAGGAGGATTTACAACTAATGAAAAACTGTTTTTT. The chain uses TRBV30 and TRBJ1-4, with D uncertain. Per the germline V gene, CDR1 is GTSNPN and CDR2 is SVGIG (reference sequence). Trimming stripped 0 bases from V and 0 bases from J, with 11 bases between. The CDR3 is made up of 16 amino acids. Supplemented by reference TRBV30 and TRBJ1-4, the full variable domain reads SQTIHQWPATLVQPVGSPLSLECTVEGTSNPNLYWYRQAAGRGLQLLFYSVGIGQISSEVPQNLSASRPQDRQFILSSKKLLLSDSGFYLCAWSVGGFTTNEKLFFGSGTQLSVL.

A remark on this clone: Other nucleotide sequences from this sample produce the same CDR3. This chain connects TRBV11-2 to TRBJ2-7; TRBD2 matches at 8 bases. Germline lookup yields CDR1 SGHAT and CDR2 FQNNGV. The CDR3 consists of 14 residues. The ends lost 5 bases at V and 1 base at J; junction bases unmatched: 4. The CDR3 DNA reads as TGTGCCAGCAGCCGGGGGGGGTCTTCCTACGAGCAGTACTTC. The encoded protein is CASSRGGSSYEQYF.

The chain recombines TRBV7-2 with TRBJ1-4; no definite D call. Trimming shortened V by 5 bases and J by 8 bases, and 15 bases separated the two germline ends. The CDR3 extends over 14 amino acids. Germline lookup yields CDR1 SGHTA and CDR2 FQGNSA. The CDR3, as DNA: TGTGCCAGCAGCCCGAGAGTATTGCGGGAAAAACTGTTTTTT. Protein: CASSPRVLREKLFF.